This T cell receptor beta chain was found in a study of cytomegalovirus exposure and HLA in healthy donors. Whole-study results and caveats: TCR beta V- and J-gene trimming was later associated with a missense DCLRE1C variant. In a later analysis, common viral pathogens appeared linked to several of the most significant clusters. Testing in vitro showed three CMV-associated chains specific for CMV antigens.

CDR3 length: 15 residues. CDR1 SGHRS and CDR2 YFSETQ come from the germline V gene. Trimming took 4 bases from V and 8 from J; bases not matched to a gene: 12. Amplification used 60 Vbeta primers and 13 Jbeta primers. The assay was immunoSEQ multiplex PCR, and TCRdb's table has in-frame clones only and misses some. The repertoire holds 250,000 to 300,000 clones, 92% seen once, with around 1.7% in the top ten. Points on this clone: Its antigen is not known.

The TCR sequence derives from a girl aged 2 to 9 in good health and CMV-seronegative. The specimen was PBMCs. The chain combines TRBV5-1 with TRBJ2-1; 7 bases align to TRBD2. As DNA, the CDR3 is TGCGCCAGCAGCCTCCGGGACTACCCTTCATATGAGCAGTTCTTC. Residues: CASSLRDYPSYEQFF.